Following are 7 T cell receptor beta chains from one sample sequenced in a study of cytomegalovirus exposure and HLA in healthy donors. Using immunoSEQ multiplex PCR, the repertoire was profiled, and TCRdb retains in-frame clones only, with some absent. The sample lists roughly 180,000 clones; about 80% were seen once. Material: PBMCs. The source of these receptors is a man between 18 and 35 years old in good health and CMV-seropositive.

The chain has TRBV2 and TRBJ1-5; 7 bases are shared with TRBD1. The ends lost 3 bases at V and 4 bases at J; junction bases unmatched: 3. Germline V gives CDR1 SNHLY, CDR2 FYNNEI. The CDR3 is 14 amino acids. CDR3 coding DNA: TGTGCCAGCAGTGATGACAGGGAAAATCAGCCCCAGCATTTT. It specifies CASSDDRENQPQHF.

The V gene is TRBV7-6, the J gene TRBJ2-7, with TRBD2 matching over 8 bases. Trimming removed 4 bases from V and 2 bases from J; junction bases left unmatched: 7. The CDR3 runs to 15 residues. The germline gives CDR1 SGHVS, CDR2 FNYEAQ. CDR3 residues: CASSWAAGATYEQYF. The DNA of the CDR3 is TGTGCCAGCAGCTGGGCAGCGGGAGCCACCTACGAGCAGTACTTC. The full variable domain, in which reference TRBV7-6 and TRBJ2-7 provide the parts outside the CDR3, is GAGVSQSPRYKVTKRGQDVALRCDPISGHVSLYWYRQALGQGPEFLTYFNYEAQQDKSGLPNDRFSAERPEGSISTLTIQRTEQRDSAMYRCASSWAAGATYEQYFGPGTRLTVT.

The chain employs TRBV10-2 and TRBJ2-2; 9 bases line up with TRBD2. V shed 3 bases and J 0 bases; nucleotides not matched to a gene: 5. Germline assignment: CDR1 WSHSY and CDR2 SAAADI. The CDR3 runs to 17 residues. CDR3 sequence reads: CASSESSGRSNTGELFF. CDR3 in DNA: TGCGCCAGCAGTGAATCGAGCGGGAGGTCGAACACCGGGGAGCTGTTTTTT.

This chain joins TRBV7-2 and TRBJ2-1; D is perhaps TRBD1 (6 bases). The CDR3 covers 15 residues. Trimming left V 3 bases short and J 7 bases short, with 16 bases between. Germline values: CDR1 SGHTA, CDR2 FQGNSA. CDR3 nucleotides: TGTGCCAGCAGCTTTGCAGGGGAGATTAGTAATGAGCAGTTCTTC. Translating it yields CASSFAGEISNEQFF. Full variable domain (missing parts from reference TRBV7-2 and TRBJ2-1): GAGVSQSPSNKVTEKGKDVELRCDPISGHTALYWYRQSLGQGLEFLIYFQGNSAPDKSGLPSDRFSAERTGGSVSTLTIQRTQQEDSAVYLCASSFAGEISNEQFFGPGTRLTVL.

The V and J genes are TRBV5-1 and TRBJ2-3; 7 bases agree with TRBD1. Germline V gives CDR1 SGHRS, CDR2 YFSETQ. V was pared by 4 bases and J by 0 bases, with 5 bases of the junction left unmatched. The CDR3 totals 15 residues. CDR3 sequence reads: CASSPRDSSTDTQYF. CDR3 DNA sequence: TGCGCCAGCAGCCCCCGGGACAGTAGCACAGATACGCAGTATTTT.

This chain joins TRBV19 and TRBJ2-1; TRBD1 is a possible D gene (6 bases). Germline-derived CDR1 and CDR2 are LNHDA and SQIVND (reference sequence). Trimming stripped 3 bases from V and 3 bases from J, with 12 bases between. This CDR3 region has 15 residues. CDR3 loop: CASSITRGNYNEQFF. CDR3 sequence (DNA): TGTGCCAGTAGTATCACCAGGGGAAACTACAATGAGCAGTTCTTC.

This clone was recorded a few times. The V call is TRBV27, the J call TRBJ1-1; a possible D gene is TRBD1 (6 bases). The CDR3 contains 14 residues. The germline V and J ends were trimmed by 3 bases and 5 bases, with 13 bases remaining between them. Germline V gene data show CDR1 as MNHEY and CDR2 as SMNVEV (reference sequence). Written as DNA, the CDR3 is TGTGCCAGCAGTTTTATGGACAGACTGACTGAAGCTTTCTTT. The encoded protein is CASSFMDRLTEAFF.